This T cell receptor (beta chain) was documented in a study of CD8 T cells in Susac syndrome. Regarding this clonotype: What it binds is not known.

Study results and caveats: The study conceded that relatively few individuals underwent its TCR sequencing and HLA analysis.

It was treatment-naive patients with stable or active relapsing-remitting disease who made up the multiple sclerosis controls. The CD8+ and CD4+ T cells were negatively isolated, with the TEMRA cells enriched by FACS. CDR3 length: 14 residues. Germline V gives CDR1 DFQATT, CDR2 SNEGSKA (reference sequence). Trimming removed 4 bases from V and 3 bases from J, with 16 bases in between. Reverse transcription of roughly 0.45 to 1 ug RNA used random hexamers. The amplification used immunoSEQ multiplex PCR on TCR beta CDR3; it spanned 54 Vbeta and 13 Jbeta. TCRdb fed the immunoSEQ multiplex PCR reads into MiXCR, producing one record per CDR3 protein. Among roughly 330,000 distinct CDR3 sequences listed, about 90% were seen once.

Sequencing used CD4+ T cells from PBMCs. This receptor was obtained from a human donor with multiple sclerosis. The chain couples TRBV20-1 to TRBJ2-7, with D perhaps given as TRBD1 or TRBD2 (6 bases each). In DNA form, the CDR3 reads TGCAGTGCTAACCCCGGGGGCAACCTCTACGAGCAGTACTTC. Protein sequence: CSANPGGNLYEQYF.